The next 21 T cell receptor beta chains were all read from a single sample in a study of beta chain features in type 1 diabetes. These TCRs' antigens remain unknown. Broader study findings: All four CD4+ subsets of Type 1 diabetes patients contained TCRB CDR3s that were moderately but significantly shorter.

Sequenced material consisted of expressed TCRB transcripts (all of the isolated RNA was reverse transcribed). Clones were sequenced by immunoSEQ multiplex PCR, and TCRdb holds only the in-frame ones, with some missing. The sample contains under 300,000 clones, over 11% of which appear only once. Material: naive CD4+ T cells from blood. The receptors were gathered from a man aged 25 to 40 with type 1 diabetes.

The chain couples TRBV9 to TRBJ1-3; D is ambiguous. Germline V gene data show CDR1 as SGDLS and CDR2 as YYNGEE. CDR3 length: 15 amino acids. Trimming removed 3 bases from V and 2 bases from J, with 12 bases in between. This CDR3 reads CASSETTFTGNTIYF. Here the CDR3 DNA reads TGTGCCAGCAGCGAGACGACATTCACTGGAAACACCATATATTTT.

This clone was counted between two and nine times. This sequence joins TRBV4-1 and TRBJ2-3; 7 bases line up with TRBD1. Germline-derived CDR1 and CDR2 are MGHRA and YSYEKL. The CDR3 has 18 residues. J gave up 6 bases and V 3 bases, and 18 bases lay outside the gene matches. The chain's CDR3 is CASSHDRSQGVVPDTQYF. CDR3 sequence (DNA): TGCGCCAGCAGCCACGATCGGTCCCAGGGGGTTGTCCCGGATACGCAGTATTTT.

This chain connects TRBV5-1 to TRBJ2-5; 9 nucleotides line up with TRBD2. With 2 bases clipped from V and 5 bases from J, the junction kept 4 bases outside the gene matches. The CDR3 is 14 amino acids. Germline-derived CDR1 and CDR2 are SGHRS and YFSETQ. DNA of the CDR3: TGCGCCAGCAGCTTAGGGACTAGCCCGGAGACCCAGTACTTC. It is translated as CASSLGTSPETQYF.

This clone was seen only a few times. The CDR3 DNA follows: TGTGCCAGCAGTGACTTCAATGAGCAGTTCTTC. Protein: CASSDFNEQFF. The chain carries TRBV2 and TRBJ2-1, with unresolved D. Trimming stripped 3 bases from V and 6 bases from J, with 3 bases between. CDR1 is SNHLY, CDR2 FYNNEI, per germline. This CDR3 region has 11 residues.

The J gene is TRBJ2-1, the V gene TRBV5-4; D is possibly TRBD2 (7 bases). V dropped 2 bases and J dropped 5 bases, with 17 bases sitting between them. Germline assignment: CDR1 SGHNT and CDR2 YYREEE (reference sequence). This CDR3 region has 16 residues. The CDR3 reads CASSFGGATLNNEQFF. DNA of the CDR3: TGTGCCAGCAGCTTTGGGGGGGCTACTCTTAACAATGAGCAGTTCTTC.

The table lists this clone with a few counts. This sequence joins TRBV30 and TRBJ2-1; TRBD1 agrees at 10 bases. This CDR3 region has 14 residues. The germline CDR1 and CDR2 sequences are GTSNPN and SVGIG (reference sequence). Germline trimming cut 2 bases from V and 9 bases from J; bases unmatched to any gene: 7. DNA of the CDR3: TGTGCCTGGAGTCTCAGGGACAGGGGTACTGAGCAGTTCTTC. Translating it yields CAWSLRDRGTEQFF.

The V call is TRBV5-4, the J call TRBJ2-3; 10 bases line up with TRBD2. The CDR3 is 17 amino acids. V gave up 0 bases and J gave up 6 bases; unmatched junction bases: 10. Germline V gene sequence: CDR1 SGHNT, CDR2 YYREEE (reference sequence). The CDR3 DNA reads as TGTGCCAGCAGCTTGGATGGCCTAGCGGGGGCAGCGGATACGCAGTATTTT. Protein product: CASSLDGLAGAADTQYF. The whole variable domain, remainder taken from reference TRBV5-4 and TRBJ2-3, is ETGVTQSPTHLIKTRGQQVTLRCSSQSGHNTVSWYQQALGQGPQFIFQYYREEENGRGNFPPRFSGLQFPNYSSELNVNALELDDSALYLCASSLDGLAGAADTQYFGPGTRLTVL.

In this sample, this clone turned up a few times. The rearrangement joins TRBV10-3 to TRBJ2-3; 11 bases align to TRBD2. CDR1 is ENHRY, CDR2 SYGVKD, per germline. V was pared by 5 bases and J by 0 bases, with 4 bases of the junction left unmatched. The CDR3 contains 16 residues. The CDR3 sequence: CAISLGLAGSTDTQYF. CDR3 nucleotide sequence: TGTGCCATCAGTCTTGGACTAGCGGGTAGCACAGATACGCAGTATTTT.

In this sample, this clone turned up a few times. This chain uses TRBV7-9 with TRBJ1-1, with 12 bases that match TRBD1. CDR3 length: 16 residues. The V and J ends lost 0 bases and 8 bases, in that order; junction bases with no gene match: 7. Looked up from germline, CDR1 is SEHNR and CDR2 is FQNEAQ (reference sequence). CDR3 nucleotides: TGTGCCAGCAGCTTAGCCGGGACAGGGGGCGCGCCGGAAGCTTTCTTT. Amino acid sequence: CASSLAGTGGAPEAFF. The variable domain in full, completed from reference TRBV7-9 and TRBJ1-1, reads DTGVSQNPRHKITKRGQNVTFRCDPISEHNRLYWYRQTLGQGPEFLTYFQNEAQLEKSRLLSDRFSAERPKGSFSTLEIQRTEQGDSAMYLCASSLAGTGGAPEAFFGQGTRLTVV.

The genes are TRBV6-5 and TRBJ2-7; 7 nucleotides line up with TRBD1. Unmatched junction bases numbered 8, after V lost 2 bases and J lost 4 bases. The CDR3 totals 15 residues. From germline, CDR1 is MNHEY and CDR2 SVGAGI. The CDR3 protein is CASSYDRDVGYEQYF. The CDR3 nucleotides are TGTGCCAGCAGTTACGACAGGGACGTCGGTTACGAGCAGTACTTC.

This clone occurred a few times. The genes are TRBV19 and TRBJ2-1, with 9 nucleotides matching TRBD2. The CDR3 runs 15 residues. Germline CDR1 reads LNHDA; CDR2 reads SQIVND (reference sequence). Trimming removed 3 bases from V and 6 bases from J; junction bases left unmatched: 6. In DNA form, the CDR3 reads TGTGCCAGTAGTATCATGGGGCGGGAGGGCAATGAGCAGTTCTTC. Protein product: CASSIMGREGNEQFF.

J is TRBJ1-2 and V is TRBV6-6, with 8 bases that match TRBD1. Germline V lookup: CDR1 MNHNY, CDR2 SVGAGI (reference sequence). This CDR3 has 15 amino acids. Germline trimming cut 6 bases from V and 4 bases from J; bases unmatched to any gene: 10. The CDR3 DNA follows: TGTGCCAGCAGGCCACCGGACAGGGCAGGCTATGGCTACACCTTC. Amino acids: CASRPPDRAGYGYTF.

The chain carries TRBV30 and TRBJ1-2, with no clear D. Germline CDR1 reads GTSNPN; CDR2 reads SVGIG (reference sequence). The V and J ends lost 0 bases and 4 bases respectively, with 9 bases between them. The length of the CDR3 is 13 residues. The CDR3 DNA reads TGTGCCTGGAGTGTAAGCTCAGGCTATGGCTACACCTTC. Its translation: CAWSVSSGYGYTF.

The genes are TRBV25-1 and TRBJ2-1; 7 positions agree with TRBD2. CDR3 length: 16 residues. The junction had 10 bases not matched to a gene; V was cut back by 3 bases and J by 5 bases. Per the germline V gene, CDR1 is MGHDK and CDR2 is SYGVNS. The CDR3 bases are TGTGCCAGCAGTGAGCCGACCGGGACTACTCACAATGAGCAGTTCTTC. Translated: CASSEPTGTTHNEQFF. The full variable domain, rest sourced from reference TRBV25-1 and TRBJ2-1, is EADIYQTPRYLVIGTGKKITLECSQTMGHDKMYWYQQDPGMELHLIHYSYGVNSTEKGDLSSESTVSRIRTEHFPLTLESARPSHTSQYLCASSEPTGTTHNEQFFGPGTRLTVL.

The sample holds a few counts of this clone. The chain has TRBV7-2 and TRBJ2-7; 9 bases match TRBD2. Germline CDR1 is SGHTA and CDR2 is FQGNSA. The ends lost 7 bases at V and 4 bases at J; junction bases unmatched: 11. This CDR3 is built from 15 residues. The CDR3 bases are TGTGCCAGCAACCAGGGGCTAGCGGGACGTTACGAGCAGTACTTC. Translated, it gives CASNQGLAGRYEQYF.

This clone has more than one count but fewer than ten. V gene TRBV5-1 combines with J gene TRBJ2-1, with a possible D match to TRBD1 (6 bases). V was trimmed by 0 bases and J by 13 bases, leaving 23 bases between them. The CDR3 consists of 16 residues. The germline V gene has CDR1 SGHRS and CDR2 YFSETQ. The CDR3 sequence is CASSLVPGLDSLNQFF. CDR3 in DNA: TGCGCCAGCAGCTTGGTGCCGGGCCTGGACAGCCTAAACCAGTTCTTC.

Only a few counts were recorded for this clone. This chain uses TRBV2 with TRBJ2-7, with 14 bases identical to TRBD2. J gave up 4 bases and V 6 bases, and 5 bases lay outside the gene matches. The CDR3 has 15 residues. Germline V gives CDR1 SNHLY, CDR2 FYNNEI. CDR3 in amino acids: CASRAGLAGAYEQYF. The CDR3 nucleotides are TGTGCCAGCAGGGCGGGACTAGCGGGAGCGTACGAGCAGTACTTC.

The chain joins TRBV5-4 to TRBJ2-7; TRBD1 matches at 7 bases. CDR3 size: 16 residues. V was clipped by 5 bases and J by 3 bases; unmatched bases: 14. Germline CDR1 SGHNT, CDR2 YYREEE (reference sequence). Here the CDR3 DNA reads TGTGCCAGCAGGGGGACGGAGACAGGGAAAGTCTACGAGCAGTACTTC. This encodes CASRGTETGKVYEQYF. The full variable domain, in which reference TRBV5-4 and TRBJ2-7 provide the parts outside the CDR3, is ETGVTQSPTHLIKTRGQQVTLRCSSQSGHNTVSWYQQALGQGPQFIFQYYREEENGRGNFPPRFSGLQFPNYSSELNVNALELDDSALYLCASRGTETGKVYEQYFGPGTRLTVT.

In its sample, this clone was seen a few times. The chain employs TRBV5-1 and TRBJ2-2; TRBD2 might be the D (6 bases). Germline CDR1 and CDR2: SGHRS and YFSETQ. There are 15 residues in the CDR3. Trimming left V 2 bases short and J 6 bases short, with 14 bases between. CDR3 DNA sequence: TGCGCCAGCAGCTTAACCGGGACTTCGGCCGGGGAGCTGTTTTTT. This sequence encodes CASSLTGTSAGELFF. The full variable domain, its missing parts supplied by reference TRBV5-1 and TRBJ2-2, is KAGVTQTPRYLIKTRGQQVTLSCSPISGHRSVSWYQQTPGQGLQFLFEYFSETQRNKGNFPGRFSGRQFSNSRSEMNVSTLELGDSALYLCASSLTGTSAGELFFGEGSRLTVL.

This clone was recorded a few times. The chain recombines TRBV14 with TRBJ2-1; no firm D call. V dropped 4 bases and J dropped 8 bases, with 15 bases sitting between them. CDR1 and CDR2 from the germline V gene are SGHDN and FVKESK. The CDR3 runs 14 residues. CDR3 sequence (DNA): TGTGCCAGCAGCCCAATCGACTGGCCTCATGAGCAGTTCTTC. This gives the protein CASSPIDWPHEQFF.

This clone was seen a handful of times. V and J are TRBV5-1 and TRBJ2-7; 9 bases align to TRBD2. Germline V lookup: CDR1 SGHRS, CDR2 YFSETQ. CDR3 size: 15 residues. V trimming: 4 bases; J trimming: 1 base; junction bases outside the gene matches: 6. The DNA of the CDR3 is TGCGCCAGCAGCCCATCTAGCGGGATGTCCTACGAGCAGTACTTC. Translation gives CASSPSSGMSYEQYF. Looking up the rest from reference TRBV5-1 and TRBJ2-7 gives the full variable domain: KAGVTQTPRYLIKTRGQQVTLSCSPISGHRSVSWYQQTPGQGLQFLFEYFSETQRNKGNFPGRFSGRQFSNSRSEMNVSTLELGDSALYLCASSPSSGMSYEQYFGPGTRLTVT.